This TCR beta chain was sequenced for a study of beta chain features in type 1 diabetes. Every participating donor gave one draw, a heparinised blood sample averaging about 100 mL. Central memory, naive, regulatory and stem cell-like memory CD4+ cells were sorted by CD45RO/CCR7/CD25/CD127/CD95/CD27. V lost 6 bases to trimming and J lost 7 bases; unmatched junction nucleotides: 7. The CDR3 has 13 residues. Germline V gene data show CDR1 as MNHEY and CDR2 as SVGAGI. Since all of the isolated RNA was reverse transcribed, expressed TCRB transcripts were what got sequenced. The method was immunoSEQ multiplex PCR; TCRdb's version includes in-frame clones alone and lacks a portion of them. The sample holds around 300,000 clones; 13% to 15% are singletons and the top ten take more than 6.5%. Remarks on this clone: Its antigen is as yet unknown.

Findings of the study overall: Across all four CD4+ subsets, people with type 1 diabetes showed modestly shorter TCRB CDR3s. Diminished insertions and augmented deletions at VDJ junctions characterized type 1 diabetes patients.

The TCR comes from a man aged 25-40 years in good health. V usage is TRBV6-5 and J usage is TRBJ1-2; 8 bases agree with TRBD1. What was sequenced was central memory CD4+ T cells from blood. The CDR3 nucleotides read TGTGCCAGCAGCGGACAGGGAACGCGTGGCTACACCTTC. Translating gives CASSGQGTRGYTF.